The rows below give T cell receptor beta chains drawn from one sample of a study of blood T cell repertoires in COVID-19. Using immunoSEQ multiplex PCR, the repertoire was profiled, and TCRdb retains in-frame clones only, with some absent. The sample includes 110,000 to 150,000 clones, over 75% of them seen just once. The sequenced sample was peripheral blood. All receptors come from a man aged 45-65 years with acute or convalescent COVID-19. Both conserved end residues are part of each CDR3. D genes are given only for firm matches. Clone size, where shown, is once, few, many, or a class for clones that have expanded.

J	size	V	D	DNA	CDR3
TRBJ1-5	once	TRBV24-1	-	TGTGCCACCAGCTCGAGTACCAGGGGAGTCAATCAGCCCCAGCATTTT	CATSSSTRGVNQPQHF
TRBJ2-7	-	TRBV27	-	TGTGCCAGCAGTTTCGGCGGGAACAACTACGAGCAGTACTTC	CASSFGGNNYEQYF
TRBJ1-4	-	TRBV10-3	-	TGTGCCATCAAGGCGGGGACTCGGGAAAAACTGTTTTTT	CAIKAGTREKLFF
TRBJ2-5	-	TRBV7-8	-	TGTGCCAGCAGCTCAGGGGGGACCATAATAGAGACCCAGTACTTC	CASSSGGTIIETQYF
TRBJ2-3	-	TRBV6-2/TRBV6-3	TRBD2	TGTGCCAGCAGTTACCCGCGACTAGCGGGGGGAGGAGATACGCAGTATTTT	CASSYPRLAGGGDTQYF
TRBJ1-2	-	TRBV24-1	TRBD1	TGTGCCACCAGTGATTCCCCCGGACAGGGGTTCGATCCCTTCTATGGCTACACCTTC	CATSDSPGQGFDPFYGYTF
TRBJ2-7	once	TRBV7-2	-	TGTGCCAGCAGCTTAGACACCCGCTCCTACGAGCAGTACTTC	CASSLDTRSYEQYF
TRBJ2-7	once	TRBV28	-	TGTGCCAGCGGAACGACAGGTTCCTACGAGCAGTACTTC	CASGTTGSYEQYF
TRBJ1-2	once	TRBV7-8	TRBD1	TGTGCCAGCAGCCCCGGACAGGGCTATGGCTACACCTTC	CASSPGQGYGYTF
TRBJ2-1	-	TRBV7-8	-	TGTGCCAGCAGCCGGCGGAATGAGCAGTTCTTC	CASSRRNEQFF
TRBJ2-3	few	TRBV9	TRBD2	TGTGCCAGCAGCGTAGTAGCGGGAGAAGGCACAGATACGCAGTATTTT	CASSVVAGEGTDTQYF
TRBJ2-1	-	TRBV7-9	TRBD2	TGTGCCAGCAGCCCAAGGGAAGCGGGAGTATACAATGAGCAGTTCTTC	CASSPREAGVYNEQFF
TRBJ2-3	-	TRBV30	-	TGTGCCTGGGGGAGAGATACGCAGTATTTT	CAWGRDTQYF
TRBJ2-7	-	TRBV11-3	TRBD1	TGTGCCAGCAGTAAGACAGGGGGCTACGAGCAGTACTTC	CASSKTGGYEQYF
TRBJ2-5	-	TRBV28	-	TGTGCCAGCAGTTTAACCCAGAAAGAGACCCAGTACTTC	CASSLTQKETQYF
TRBJ1-1	-	TRBV9	TRBD1	TGTGCCAGCAGCGTCAGGGACAGGGGAAGCACTGAAGCTTTCTTT	CASSVRDRGSTEAFF
TRBJ2-5	-	TRBV7-7	-	TGTGCTAGCAGCTTACACTCAGGGGTCACCCAGTACTTC	CASSLHSGVTQYF
TRBJ2-7	few	TRBV25-1	TRBD1	TGTGCCAGTGCCGGGACAGGGAAGACCGAGCAGTACTTC	CASAGTGKTEQYF